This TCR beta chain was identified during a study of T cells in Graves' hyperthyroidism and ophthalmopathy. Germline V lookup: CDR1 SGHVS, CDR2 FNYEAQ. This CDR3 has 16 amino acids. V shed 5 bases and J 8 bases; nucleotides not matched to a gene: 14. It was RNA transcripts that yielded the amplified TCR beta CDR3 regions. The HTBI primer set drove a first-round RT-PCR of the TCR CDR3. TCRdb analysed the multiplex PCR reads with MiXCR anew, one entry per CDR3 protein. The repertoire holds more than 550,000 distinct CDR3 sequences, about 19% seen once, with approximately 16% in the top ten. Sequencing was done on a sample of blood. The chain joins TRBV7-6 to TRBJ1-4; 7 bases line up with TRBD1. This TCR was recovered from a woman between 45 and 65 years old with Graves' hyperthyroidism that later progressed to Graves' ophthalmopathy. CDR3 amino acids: CASSEQGYRGGEKLFF. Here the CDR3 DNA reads TGTGCCAGCAGCGAGCAGGGCTACAGGGGAGGCGAAAAACTGTTTTTT.